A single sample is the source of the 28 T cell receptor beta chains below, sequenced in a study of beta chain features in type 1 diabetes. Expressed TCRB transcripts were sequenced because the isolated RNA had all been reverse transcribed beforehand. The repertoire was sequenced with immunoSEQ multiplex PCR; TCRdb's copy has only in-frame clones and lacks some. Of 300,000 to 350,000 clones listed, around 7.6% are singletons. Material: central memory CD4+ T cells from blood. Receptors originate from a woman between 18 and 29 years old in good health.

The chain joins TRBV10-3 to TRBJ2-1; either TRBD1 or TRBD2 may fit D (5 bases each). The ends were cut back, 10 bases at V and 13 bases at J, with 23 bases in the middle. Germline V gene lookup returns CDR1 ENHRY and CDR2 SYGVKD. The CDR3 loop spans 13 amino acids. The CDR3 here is CATVRDENSEQFF. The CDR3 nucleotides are TGTGCCACAGTCCGGGACGAGAATTCGGAACAGTTCTTC.

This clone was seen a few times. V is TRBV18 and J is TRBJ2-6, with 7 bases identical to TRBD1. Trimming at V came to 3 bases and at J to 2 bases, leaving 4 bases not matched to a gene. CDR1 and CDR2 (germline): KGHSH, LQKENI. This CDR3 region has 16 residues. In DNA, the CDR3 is TGTGCCAGCTCACCGGGACAGCTAGCTGGGGCCAACGTCCTGACTTTC. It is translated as CASSPGQLAGANVLTF.

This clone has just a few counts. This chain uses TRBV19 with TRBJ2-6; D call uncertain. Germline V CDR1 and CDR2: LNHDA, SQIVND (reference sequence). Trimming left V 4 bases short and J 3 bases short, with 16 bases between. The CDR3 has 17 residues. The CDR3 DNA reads TGTGCCAGTAGTAGGCTTGTATGGGCTGGTGGGGCCAACGTCCTGACTTTC. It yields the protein CASSRLVWAGGANVLTF.

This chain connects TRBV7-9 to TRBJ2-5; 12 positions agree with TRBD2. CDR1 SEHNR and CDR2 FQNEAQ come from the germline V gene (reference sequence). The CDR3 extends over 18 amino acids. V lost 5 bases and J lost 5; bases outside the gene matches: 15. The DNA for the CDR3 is TGTGCCAGCAGCCGGAGACGGACTAGCGGGAAAGGAAGGGAGACCCAGTACTTC. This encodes CASSRRRTSGKGRETQYF.

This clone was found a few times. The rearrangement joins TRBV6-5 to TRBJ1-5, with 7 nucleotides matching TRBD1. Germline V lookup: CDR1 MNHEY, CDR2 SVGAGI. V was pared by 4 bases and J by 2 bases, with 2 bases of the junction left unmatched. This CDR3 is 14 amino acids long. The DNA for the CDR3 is TGTGCCAGCAGTTCCAGGGGGGGCAATCAGCCCCAGCATTTT. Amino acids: CASSSRGGNQPQHF.

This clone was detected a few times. The CDR3 here is CASSVGTGREQYF. The DNA of the CDR3 is TGTGCCAGCAGTGTTGGGACAGGGCGCGAGCAGTACTTC. This chain uses TRBV2 with TRBJ2-7, with TRBD1 identical over 9 bases. V dropped 4 bases and J dropped 6; count of bases not matched to a gene: 4. CDR3 length equals 13 residues. CDR1 and CDR2 from the germline V gene are SNHLY and FYNNEI.

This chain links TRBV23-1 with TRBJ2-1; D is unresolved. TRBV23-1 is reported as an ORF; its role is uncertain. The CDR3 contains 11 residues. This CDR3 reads CPPSSYNEQFF. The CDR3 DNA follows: TGCCCCCCGTCGTCCTACAATGAGCAGTTCTTC.

CDR3 in amino acids: CASSWRVREKLFF. DNA of the CDR3: TGTGCCAGTAGTTGGAGGGTTCGAGAAAAACTGTTTTTT. The V and J genes are TRBV19 and TRBJ1-4; D call uncertain. Trimming removed 5 bases at V and 8 bases at J, with 12 bases between. Germline CDR1 reads LNHDA; CDR2 reads SQIVND (reference sequence). There are 13 residues in the CDR3. Full variable domain (remainder filled in from reference TRBV19 and TRBJ1-4): DGGITQSPKYLFRKEGQNVTLSCEQNLNHDAMYWYRQDPGQGLRLIYYSQIVNDFQKGDIAEGYSVSREKKESFPLTVTSAQKNPTAFYLCASSWRVREKLFFGSGTQLSVL.

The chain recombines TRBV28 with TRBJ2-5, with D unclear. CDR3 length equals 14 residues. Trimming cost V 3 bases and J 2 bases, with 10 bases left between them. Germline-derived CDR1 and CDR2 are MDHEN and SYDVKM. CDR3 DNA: TGTGCCAGCAGTTTTCGACTGGGACAAGAGACCCAGTACTTC. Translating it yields CASSFRLGQETQYF.

This CDR3 is CASSYIGEAFF. The CDR3, as DNA: TGTGCCAGCAGTTACATTGGTGAAGCTTTCTTT. The chain combines TRBV28 with TRBJ1-1; D is undetermined. There are 11 residues in the CDR3. Germline values: CDR1 MDHEN, CDR2 SYDVKM. Trimming removed 4 bases from V and 7 bases from J, with 7 bases in between.

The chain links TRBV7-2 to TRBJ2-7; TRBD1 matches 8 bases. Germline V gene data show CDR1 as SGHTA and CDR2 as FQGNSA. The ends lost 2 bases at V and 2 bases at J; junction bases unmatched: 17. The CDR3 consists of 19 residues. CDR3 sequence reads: CASSLPTTGVRQSTYEQYF. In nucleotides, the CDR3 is TGTGCCAGCAGCTTACCCACGACAGGGGTTCGCCAATCGACCTACGAGCAGTACTTC.

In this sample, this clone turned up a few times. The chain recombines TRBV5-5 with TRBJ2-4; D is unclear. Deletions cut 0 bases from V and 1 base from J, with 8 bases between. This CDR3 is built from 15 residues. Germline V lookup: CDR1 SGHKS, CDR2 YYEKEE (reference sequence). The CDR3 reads CASSLVPSAKNIQYF. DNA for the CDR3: TGTGCCAGCAGCTTGGTACCTTCGGCCAAAAACATTCAGTACTTC.

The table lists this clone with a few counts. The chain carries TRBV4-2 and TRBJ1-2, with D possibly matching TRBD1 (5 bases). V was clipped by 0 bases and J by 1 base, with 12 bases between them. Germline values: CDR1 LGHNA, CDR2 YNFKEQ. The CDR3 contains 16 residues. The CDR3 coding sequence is TGTGCCAGCAGCCAAGATTCGAACAGGTTTAACTATGGCTACACCTTC. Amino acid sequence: CASSQDSNRFNYGYTF.

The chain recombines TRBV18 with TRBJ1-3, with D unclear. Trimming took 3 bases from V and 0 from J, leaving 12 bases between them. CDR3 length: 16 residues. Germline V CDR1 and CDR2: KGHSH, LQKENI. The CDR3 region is CASSPSLTHSGNTIYF. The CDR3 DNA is TGTGCCAGCTCACCGTCCCTCACCCACTCTGGAAACACCATATATTTT. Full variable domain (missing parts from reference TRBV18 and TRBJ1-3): NAGVMQNPRHLVRRRGQEARLRCSPMKGHSHVYWYRQLPEEGLKFMVYLQKENIIDESGMPKERFSAEFPKEGPSILRIQQVVRGDSAAYFCASSPSLTHSGNTIYFGEGSWLTVV.

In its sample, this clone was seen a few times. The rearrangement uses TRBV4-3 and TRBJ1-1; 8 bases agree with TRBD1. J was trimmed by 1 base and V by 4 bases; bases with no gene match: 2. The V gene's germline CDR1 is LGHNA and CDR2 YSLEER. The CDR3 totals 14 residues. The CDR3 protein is CASSLTGGNTEAFF. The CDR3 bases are TGCGCCAGCAGCCTTACAGGGGGGAACACTGAAGCTTTCTTT.

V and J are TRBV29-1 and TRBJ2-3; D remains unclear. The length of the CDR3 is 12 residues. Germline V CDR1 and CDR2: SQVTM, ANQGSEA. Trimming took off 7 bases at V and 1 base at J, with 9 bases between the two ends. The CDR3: CSAREGTDTQYF. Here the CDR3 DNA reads TGCAGCGCGCGTGAGGGCACAGATACGCAGTATTTT.

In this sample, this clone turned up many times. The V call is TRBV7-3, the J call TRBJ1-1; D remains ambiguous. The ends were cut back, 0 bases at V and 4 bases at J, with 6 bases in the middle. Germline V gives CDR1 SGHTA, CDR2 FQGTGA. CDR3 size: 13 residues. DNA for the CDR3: TGTGCCAGCAGCTTAACCGAAACCACTGAAGCTTTCTTT. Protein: CASSLTETTEAFF.

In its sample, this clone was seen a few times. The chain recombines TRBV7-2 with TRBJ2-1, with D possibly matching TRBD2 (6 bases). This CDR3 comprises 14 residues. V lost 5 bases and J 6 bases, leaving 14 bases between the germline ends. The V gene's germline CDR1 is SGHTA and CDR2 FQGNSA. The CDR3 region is CASSPQAGPNEQFF. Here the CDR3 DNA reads TGTGCCAGCAGCCCCCAAGCGGGCCCCAATGAGCAGTTCTTC.

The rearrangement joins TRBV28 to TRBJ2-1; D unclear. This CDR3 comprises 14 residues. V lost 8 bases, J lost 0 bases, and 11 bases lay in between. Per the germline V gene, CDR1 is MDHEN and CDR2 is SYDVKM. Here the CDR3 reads CASLRPSSYNEQFF. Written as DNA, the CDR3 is TGTGCCAGCTTAAGGCCAAGCTCCTACAATGAGCAGTTCTTC.

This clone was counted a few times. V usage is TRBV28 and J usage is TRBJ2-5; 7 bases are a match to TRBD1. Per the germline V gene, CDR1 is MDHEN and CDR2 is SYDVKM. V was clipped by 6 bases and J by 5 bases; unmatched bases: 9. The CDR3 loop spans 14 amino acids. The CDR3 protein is CASSPGQAAETQYF. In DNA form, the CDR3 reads TGTGCCAGCAGCCCAGGACAGGCGGCTGAGACCCAGTACTTC.

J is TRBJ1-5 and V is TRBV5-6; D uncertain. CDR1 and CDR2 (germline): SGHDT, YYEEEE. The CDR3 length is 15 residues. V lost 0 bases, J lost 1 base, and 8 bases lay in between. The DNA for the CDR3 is TGTGCCAGCAGCTTGGGGATGGGGAGCAATCAGCCCCAGCATTTT. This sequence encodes CASSLGMGSNQPQHF.

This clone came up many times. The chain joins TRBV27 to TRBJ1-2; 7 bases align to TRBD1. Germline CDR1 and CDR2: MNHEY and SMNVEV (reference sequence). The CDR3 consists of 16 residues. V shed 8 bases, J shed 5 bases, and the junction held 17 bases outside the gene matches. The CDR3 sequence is CASGRLSGTALYGYTF. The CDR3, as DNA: TGTGCCAGCGGGAGACTCTCCGGGACAGCCTTATATGGCTACACCTTC.

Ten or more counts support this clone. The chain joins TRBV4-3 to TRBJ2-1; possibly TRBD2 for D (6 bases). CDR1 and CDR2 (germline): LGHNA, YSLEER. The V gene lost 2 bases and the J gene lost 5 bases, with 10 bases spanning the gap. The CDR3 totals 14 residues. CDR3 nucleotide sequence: TGCGCCAGCAGCCAACGGGAGATGGACAATGAGCAGTTCTTC. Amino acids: CASSQREMDNEQFF.

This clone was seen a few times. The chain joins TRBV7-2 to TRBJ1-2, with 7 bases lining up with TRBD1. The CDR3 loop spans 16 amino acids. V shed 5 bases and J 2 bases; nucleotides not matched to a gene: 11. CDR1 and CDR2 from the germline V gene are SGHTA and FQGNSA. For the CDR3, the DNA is TGTGCCAGCAGCGTTAGACCGGGACAGATGAACTATGGCTACACCTTC. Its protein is CASSVRPGQMNYGYTF.

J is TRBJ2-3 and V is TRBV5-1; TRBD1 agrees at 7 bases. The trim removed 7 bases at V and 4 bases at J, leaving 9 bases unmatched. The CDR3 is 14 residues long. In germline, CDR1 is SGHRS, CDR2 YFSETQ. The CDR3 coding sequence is TGCGCCAGCCAAAGGGACAGAGGGGCAGATACGCAGTATTTT. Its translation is CASQRDRGADTQYF.

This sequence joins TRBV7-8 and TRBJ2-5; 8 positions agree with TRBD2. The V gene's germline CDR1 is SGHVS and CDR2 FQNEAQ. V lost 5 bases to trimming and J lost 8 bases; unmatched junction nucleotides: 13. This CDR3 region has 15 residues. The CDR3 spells CASSALPGTSITQYF. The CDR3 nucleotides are TGTGCCAGCAGCGCCTTACCCGGGACTAGTATAACCCAGTACTTC.

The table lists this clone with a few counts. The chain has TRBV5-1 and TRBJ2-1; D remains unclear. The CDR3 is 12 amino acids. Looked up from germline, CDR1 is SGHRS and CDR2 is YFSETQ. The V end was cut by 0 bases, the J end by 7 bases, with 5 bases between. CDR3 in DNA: TGCGCCAGCAGCTTGGTCCGAAATGAGCAGTTCTTC. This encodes CASSLVRNEQFF.

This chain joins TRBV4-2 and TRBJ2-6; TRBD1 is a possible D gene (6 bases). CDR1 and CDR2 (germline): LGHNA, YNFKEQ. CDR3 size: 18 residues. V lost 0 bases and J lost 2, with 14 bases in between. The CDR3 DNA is TGTGCCAGCAGCCAAGAGTGGGTGGGGGCAACTGGGGCCAACGTCCTGACTTTC. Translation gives CASSQEWVGATGANVLTF.